This T cell receptor beta chain was profiled in a study of T cell repertoires in cytomegalovirus infection. Whole-study context: Based on public TCR beta signatures, there were indications of CMV infection and of a matching HLA type.

As regards this clonotype: The target antigen is unknown.

Whole-study findings and limits: HLA-C-restricted TCR beta clonotypes specific for CMV led the ex vivo response.

The germline V gene encodes CDR1 DFQATT and CDR2 SNEGSKA (reference sequence). The CDR3 totals 15 residues. The V gene end was trimmed by 6 bases and the J gene end by 0 bases; junction bases not matched to a gene: 3. TCRdb redid the calling of the reads with MiXCR, one entry per CDR3 protein. The sample carries roughly 500,000 distinct CDR3 sequences, under 55% recorded once. This TCR was sampled from a human donor in good health (CMV status not recorded). Some clones in this sample may be carry-over from other donors' samples. The source material was cultured PBMCs, sampled from culture after CMV antigen stimulation. V usage is TRBV20-1 and J usage is TRBJ2-3; 13 bases map to TRBD2. The CDR3 DNA follows: TGCAGTGCCCCGACTAGCGGGAGGAGCACAGATACGCAGTATTTT. Residues: CSAPTSGRSTDTQYF.